Listed below are T cell receptor beta chains from one sample, sequenced in a study of radiotherapy plus CTLA-4 blockade in lung cancer. Some clones are missing from TCRdb's copy, which holds only in-frame ones; the method was immunoSEQ multiplex PCR. Found here are roughly 32,000 clones, over 70% of them singletons; the top ten hold 12% to 15%. The sample was peripheral blood, taken from a patient treated with radiotherapy plus ipilimumab. The receptors originated from a human donor with non-small cell lung cancer that progressed on radiotherapy plus ipilimumab. The CDR3 runs from the conserved cysteine through the conserved F or W. The D gene is left open where the match is weak. Expanded clones are given a class, and other clones once, few, many or no size at all.

V gene: TRBV2
clone size: NA
CDR3 length: 14
J gene: TRBJ1-5
D gene: TRBD1
CDR3 protein: CASSPTGGNQPQHF
CDR3 DNA: TGTGCCAGCAGTCCGACAGGGGGCAATCAGCCCCAGCATTTT

V gene: TRBV4-3
clone size: NA
CDR3 length: 18
J gene: TRBJ1-4
D gene: NA
CDR3 protein: CASSQIGQAGATNEKLFF
CDR3 DNA: TGCGCCAGCAGCCAAATAGGGCAGGCGGGTGCAACTAATGAAAAACTGTTTTTT

V gene: TRBV7-3
clone size: NA
CDR3 length: 13
J gene: TRBJ1-1
D gene: NA
CDR3 protein: CASSLTVNTEAFF
CDR3 DNA: TGTGCCAGCAGCCTGACAGTGAACACTGAAGCTTTCTTT

V gene: TRBV6-5
clone size: NA
CDR3 length: 15
J gene: TRBJ2-7
D gene: NA
CDR3 protein: CASTVIGGGIYEQYF
CDR3 DNA: TGTGCCAGCACCGTTATAGGGGGGGGAATTTACGAGCAGTACTTC

V gene: TRBV29-1
clone size: NA
CDR3 length: 16
J gene: TRBJ1-2
D gene: NA
CDR3 protein: CSVGGGSRSSGYGYTF
CDR3 DNA: TGCAGCGTTGGGGGGGGGAGTAGGTCGTCCGGCTATGGCTACACCTTC

V gene: TRBV5-6
clone size: NA
CDR3 length: 16
J gene: TRBJ1-1
D gene: NA
CDR3 protein: CASSPTGTPYFTEAFF
CDR3 DNA: TGTGCCAGCAGCCCAACCGGGACTCCGTATTTCACTGAAGCTTTCTTT

V gene: TRBV4-2
clone size: NA
CDR3 length: 13
J gene: TRBJ1-1
D gene: TRBD1
CDR3 protein: CASSQGTGEWAFF
CDR3 DNA: TGTGCCAGCAGCCAGGGGACAGGGGAGTGGGCTTTCTTT

V gene: TRBV18
clone size: once
CDR3 length: 12
J gene: TRBJ2-7
D gene: NA
CDR3 protein: CASSPLGYEQYF
CDR3 DNA: TGTGCCAGCTCACCATTGGGGTACGAGCAGTACTTC

V gene: TRBV27
clone size: few
CDR3 length: 16
J gene: TRBJ1-3
D gene: NA
CDR3 protein: CASSPGREDSGNTIYF
CDR3 DNA: TGTGCCAGCAGTCCGGGGCGGGAGGACTCTGGAAACACCATATATTTT

V gene: TRBV9
clone size: NA
CDR3 length: 16
J gene: TRBJ2-3
D gene: TRBD2
CDR3 protein: CASSVGTSGGTDTQYF
CDR3 DNA: TGTGCCAGCAGCGTAGGAACTAGCGGGGGCACAGATACGCAGTATTTT

V gene: TRBV28
clone size: NA
CDR3 length: 15
J gene: TRBJ2-5
D gene: NA
CDR3 protein: CASSFIDRDQETQYF
CDR3 DNA: TGTGCCAGCAGTTTTATCGATAGGGACCAAGAGACCCAGTACTTC

V gene: TRBV7-6
clone size: medium-sized
CDR3 length: 18
J gene: TRBJ2-2
D gene: TRBD1
CDR3 protein: CASSLVQPDRVYSGELFF
CDR3 DNA: TGTGCCAGCAGCTTAGTTCAGCCGGACAGGGTCTATTCCGGGGAGCTGTTTTTT

V gene: TRBV4-1
clone size: NA
CDR3 length: 14
J gene: TRBJ1-5
D gene: NA
CDR3 protein: CASSQRGHSQPQHF
CDR3 DNA: TGCGCCAGCAGCCAAAGGGGACACAGCCAGCCCCAGCATTTT

V gene: TRBV5-1
clone size: NA
CDR3 length: 17
J gene: TRBJ2-2
D gene: TRBD2
CDR3 protein: CASSLYSGASGTGELFF
CDR3 DNA: TGCGCCAGCAGCTTATATAGCGGGGCCTCGGGCACCGGGGAGCTGTTTTTT

V gene: TRBV20-1
clone size: NA
CDR3 length: 11
J gene: TRBJ2-1
D gene: NA
CDR3 protein: CSAGRGDEQFF
CDR3 DNA: TGCAGTGCGGGGCGCGGGGATGAGCAGTTCTTC